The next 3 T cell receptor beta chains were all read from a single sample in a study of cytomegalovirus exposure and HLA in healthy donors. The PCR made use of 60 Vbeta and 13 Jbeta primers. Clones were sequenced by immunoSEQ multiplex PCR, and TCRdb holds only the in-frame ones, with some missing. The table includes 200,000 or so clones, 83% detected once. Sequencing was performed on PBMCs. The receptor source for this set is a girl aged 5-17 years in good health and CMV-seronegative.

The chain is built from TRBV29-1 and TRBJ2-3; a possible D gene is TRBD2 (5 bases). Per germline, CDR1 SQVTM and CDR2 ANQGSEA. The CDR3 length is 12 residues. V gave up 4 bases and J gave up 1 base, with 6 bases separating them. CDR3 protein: CSVGERTDTQYF. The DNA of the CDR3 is TGCAGCGTTGGGGAGCGCACAGATACGCAGTATTTT.

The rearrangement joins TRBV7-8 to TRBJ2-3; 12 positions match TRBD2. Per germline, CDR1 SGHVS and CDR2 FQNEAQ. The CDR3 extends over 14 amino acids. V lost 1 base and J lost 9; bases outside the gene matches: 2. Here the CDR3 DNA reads TGTGCCAGCAGCTTAGGACTAGCGGGAGTAACGCAGTATTTT. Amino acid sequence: CASSLGLAGVTQYF.

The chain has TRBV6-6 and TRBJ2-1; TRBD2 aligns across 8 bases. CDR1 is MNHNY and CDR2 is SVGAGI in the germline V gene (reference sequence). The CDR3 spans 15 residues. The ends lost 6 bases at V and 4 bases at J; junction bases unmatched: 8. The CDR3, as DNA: TGTGCCAGCAGAGACACTAGCGGAGCATACAATGAGCAGTTCTTC. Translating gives CASRDTSGAYNEQFF.